A selection of T cell receptor beta chains follows, all from one sample in a study of Tregs in tolerant kidney transplant recipients. Libraries were prepared by immunoSEQ multiplex PCR; TCRdb keeps only in-frame clonotypes and omits some of them. Here the sample spans around 230,000 clones, approximately 84% being singletons. The sample comprised CD4+ T cells from blood. The receptors were sampled from a human donor in good health. Each CDR3 is given with its conserved first and last residue. Each record gives: CDR3 DNA, CDR3 protein, V gene, D gene, clone size, J gene. A D gene is named only where the DNA matches it firmly. Clone size appears in some rows only: once, few, many, or a class for an expanded clone.

TGTGCCAGCAGCTTGAATGCGGGGGTGGGTGAGCAGTTCTTC | CASSLNAGVGEQFF | TRBV5-5 | TRBD2 | once | TRBJ2-1
TGTGCCAGCTCTCCGGACAGGGTCGGCTACACCTTC | CASSPDRVGYTF | TRBV18 | TRBD1 | . | TRBJ1-2
TGTGCCTGGAGTGTAACCGATACGCAGTATTTT | CAWSVTDTQYF | TRBV30 | . | . | TRBJ2-3
TGCGCCAGCAGTGCTCAGGGCGAGACCCAGTACTTC | CASSAQGETQYF | TRBV5-1 | . | . | TRBJ2-5
TGTGCCAGCAGTTTCAACTACGGGCTTCAAAGTCAGCCCCAGCATTTT | CASSFNYGLQSQPQHF | TRBV27 | . | . | TRBJ1-5
TGCATCCCCAGCGGACCCTACGAGCAGTACTTC | CIPSGPYEQYF | TRBV20-1 | . | . | TRBJ2-7
TGCGCCAGCAGCTCGACAGGGGCTGTCGGGGAACTGTTTTTT | CASSSTGAVGELFF | TRBV5-1 | TRBD1 | . | TRBJ1-4
TGTGCCAGCTCAACCATATCTATTCCCTTTCGAGGAGAAAAACTGTTTTTT | CASSTISIPFRGEKLFF | TRBV18 | . | . | TRBJ1-4
TGCAGCGTTGGGTACAGGGGAGGACCAACACAAGAGACCCAGTACTTC | CSVGYRGGPTQETQYF | TRBV29-1 | . | few | TRBJ2-5
TGTGCCAGCTGGGATCGGACAGGGGCCTTGAGGGAGCAGTACTTC | CASWDRTGALREQYF | TRBV6-5 | TRBD1 | . | TRBJ2-5
TGTGCCAGCAGCCAAGTGGCTAGGACTAGCACAGATACGCAGTATTTT | CASSQVARTSTDTQYF | TRBV4-2 | . | . | TRBJ2-3
TGCGCCAGCAGCCTACAGGGAAAGGGGACAGATACGCAGTATTTT | CASSLQGKGTDTQYF | TRBV5-1 | . | . | TRBJ2-3
TGTGCCAGCAGCCAAGAAGGTACTAGCGGGTTCACCTACGAGCAGTACTTC | CASSQEGTSGFTYEQYF | TRBV4-2 | TRBD2 | . | TRBJ2-7
TGTGCCTGGAGTGTCCTTCTCGGCGGGAACACCGGGGAGCTGTTTTTT | CAWSVLLGGNTGELFF | TRBV30 | . | . | TRBJ2-2
TGTGCCAGTAGTATAGCGAGGGCTGGGGCCAACGTCCTGACTTTC | CASSIARAGANVLTF | TRBV19 | . | . | TRBJ2-6
TGTGCCAGCAGCTTTAGCGGGAGGAATGAGCAGTTCTTC | CASSFSGRNEQFF | TRBV11-3 | TRBD2 | . | TRBJ2-1
TGTGCCAGCAGCCCCTTTACCTCTAGCACAGATACGCAGTATTTT | CASSPFTSSTDTQYF | TRBV2 | . | . | TRBJ2-3
TGCGCCAGCAGCTTGGGAAGCGTGGGCGGACAAGAGACCCAGTACTTC | CASSLGSVGGQETQYF | TRBV5-1 | . | few | TRBJ2-5
TGTGCCAGCAGCGAGGACAGGGGAAGGGACTATGGCTACACCTTC | CASSEDRGRDYGYTF | TRBV9 | TRBD1 | . | TRBJ1-2
TGTGCCAGCAGCTTCTTAGGAGGAGCCGCCTCACTCTACAATGAGCAGTTCTTC | CASSFLGGAASLYNEQFF | TRBV7-2 | . | . | TRBJ2-1
TGTGCCAGCAGCCCTTACCTAGAAGGTACGCAGTATTTT | CASSPYLEGTQYF | TRBV5-6 | . | . | TRBJ2-3
TGCGCCAGCAGTGAAGGTTGGGCAAGCACAGATACGCAGTATTTT | CASSEGWASTDTQYF | TRBV10-1 | . | . | TRBJ2-3
TGTGCCAGCAGCTTGGCGGGAGTCGTCGGGGAGCTGTTTTTT | CASSLAGVVGELFF | TRBV11-2 | TRBD2 | once | TRBJ2-2
TGTGCCATCAGTGAGGAGCTTCAGATGAACACTGAAGCTTTCTTT | CAISEELQMNTEAFF | TRBV10-3 | . | . | TRBJ1-1
TGTGCCAGCAGTTTCCCCCGTTCGGGACTAGCGGGAGGGCCGAGGAACGAGCAGTACTTC | CASSFPRSGLAGGPRNEQYF | TRBV27 | TRBD2 | . | TRBJ2-7
TGTGCCAGTAGTATGGGCGGGTGGCAGCCCCAGCATTTT | CASSMGGWQPQHF | TRBV19 | . | once | TRBJ1-5
TGTGCCAGCAGCTTGTCGGGGGCAGGCGGCTACACCTTC | CASSLSGAGGYTF | TRBV7-9 | . | . | TRBJ1-2
TGCAGTGCTGAGGACAGCTACGAGCAGTACTTC | CSAEDSYEQYF | TRBV20-1 | . | . | TRBJ2-7
TGTGCCAGTATCATGACAGGGTTATTTACTGAAGCTTTCTTT | CASIMTGLFTEAFF | TRBV19 | TRBD1 | . | TRBJ1-1
TGTGCCATCAGTGACCAGGGAAACACTGAAGCTTTCTTT | CAISDQGNTEAFF | TRBV10-3 | . | . | TRBJ1-1
TGTGCCAGCAAGAGGGACAGGGTTAACGATGAGCAGTTCTTC | CASKRDRVNDEQFF | TRBV6-1 | TRBD1 | . | TRBJ2-1